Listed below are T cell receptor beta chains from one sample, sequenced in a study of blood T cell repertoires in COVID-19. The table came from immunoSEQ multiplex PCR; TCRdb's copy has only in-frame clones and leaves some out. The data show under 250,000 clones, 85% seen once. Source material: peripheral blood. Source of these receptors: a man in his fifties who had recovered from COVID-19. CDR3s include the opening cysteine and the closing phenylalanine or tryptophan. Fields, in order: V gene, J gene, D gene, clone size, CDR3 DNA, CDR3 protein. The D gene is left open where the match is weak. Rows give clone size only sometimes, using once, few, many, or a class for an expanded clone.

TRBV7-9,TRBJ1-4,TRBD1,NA,TGTGCCAGCAGCTCTAGGGACCGGACAGGAAAGGAAAAACTGTTTTTT,CASSSRDRTGKEKLFF
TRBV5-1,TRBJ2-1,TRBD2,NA,TGCGCCAGCAGCTTCGTACCCCGGGGGGAGGAGCAGTTCTTC,CASSFVPRGEEQFF
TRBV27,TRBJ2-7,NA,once,TGTGCCACCGCGCTAGGGGGAACCTACGAGCAGTACTTC,CATALGGTYEQYF
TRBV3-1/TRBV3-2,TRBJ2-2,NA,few,TGTGCCAGCAGTCACAGCCAACTCGGGGAGCTGTTTTTT,CASSHSQLGELFF
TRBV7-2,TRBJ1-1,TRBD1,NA,TGTGCCAGCAGCCCAGTTCGGGACAGCCAAATGAACACTGAAGCTTTCTTT,CASSPVRDSQMNTEAFF
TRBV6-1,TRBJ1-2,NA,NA,TGTGCCAGCAGTGAGGGGGGAAACTATGGCTACACCTTC,CASSEGGNYGYTF
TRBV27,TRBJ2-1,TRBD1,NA,TGTGCCAGCAGTTTATCAAGACAGGGTACTTGGGATGAGCAGTTCTTC,CASSLSRQGTWDEQFF
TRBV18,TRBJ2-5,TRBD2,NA,TGTGCCAGCTCACCACGATTACTAGCGGGAGGGCCAAACCAAGAGACCCAGTACTTC,CASSPRLLAGGPNQETQYF
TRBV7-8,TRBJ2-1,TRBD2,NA,TGTGCCAGCAGCTTAGTGGGGGAGGGCCTTTACAATGAGCAGTTCTTC,CASSLVGEGLYNEQFF
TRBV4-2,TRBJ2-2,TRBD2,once,TGTGCCAGCAGCCAACCTACTAGCGGGAGTACCGGGGAGCTGTTTTTT,CASSQPTSGSTGELFF
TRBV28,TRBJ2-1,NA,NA,TGTGCCAGCAGCCCCGGTAGCCCCCTTAATGAGCAGTTCTTC,CASSPGSPLNEQFF
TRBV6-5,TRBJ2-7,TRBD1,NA,TGTGCCAGCAGACGGGACAGGACTACCTACGAGCAGTACTTC,CASRRDRTTYEQYF
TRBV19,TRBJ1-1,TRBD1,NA,TGTGCCAGTACTACGGACAGGTTGAACACTGAAGCTTTCTTT,CASTTDRLNTEAFF
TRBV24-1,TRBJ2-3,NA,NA,TGTGCCACCAGTGATCCCCGACAGTTAGATACGCAGTATTTT,CATSDPRQLDTQYF
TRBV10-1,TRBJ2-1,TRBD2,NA,TGCGCCAGCAGTGGAGCGGGAGGACTCTACAATGAGCAGTTCTTC,CASSGAGGLYNEQFF
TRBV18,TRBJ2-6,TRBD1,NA,TGTGCCAGCTCACCCCAACGGGACAGGGCCCGCTCTGGGGCCAACGTCCTGACTTTC,CASSPQRDRARSGANVLTF
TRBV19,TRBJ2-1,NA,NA,TGTGCCAGTAGTCCTGGAGGGCAGGACTCCTACAATGAGCAGTTCTTC,CASSPGGQDSYNEQFF
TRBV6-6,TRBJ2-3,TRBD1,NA,TGTGCCAGCAGTCCGGACAGGGGCACAGATACGCAGTATTTT,CASSPDRGTDTQYF
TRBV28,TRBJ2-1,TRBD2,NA,TGTGCCAGCAGTATGTCCCTATCTAGCGGGAGTCTTTTCTTC,CASSMSLSSGSLFF
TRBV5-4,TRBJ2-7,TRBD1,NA,TGTGCCAGCAGCTCGAAGACAGGGATCACAGGGCAGTACTTC,CASSSKTGITGQYF
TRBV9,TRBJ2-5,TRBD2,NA,TGTGCCAGCAGCGTAGGTGCCGGCGGGAGCGGGGAGACCCAGTACTTC,CASSVGAGGSGETQYF
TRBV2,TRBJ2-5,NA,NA,TGTGCCAGCAGTCGGACTAAAGAGACCCAGTACTTC,CASSRTKETQYF
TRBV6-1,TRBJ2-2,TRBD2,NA,TGTGCCAGCAGTGAAGGGGCGGGAGGGGTCACCGGGGAGCTGTTTTTT,CASSEGAGGVTGELFF
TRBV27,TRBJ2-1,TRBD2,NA,TGTGCCAGCCGTATGGGGGTAGCGGGGTACAATGAGCAGTTCTTC,CASRMGVAGYNEQFF
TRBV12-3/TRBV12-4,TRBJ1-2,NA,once,TGTGCCAGCAGTTTGCGGGGGGGCTATGGCTACACCTTC,CASSLRGGYGYTF
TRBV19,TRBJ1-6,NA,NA,TGTGCCAGTAGTATTTTTGCAGGCCCTAACGCTTCACCCCTCCACTTT,CASSIFAGPNASPLHF
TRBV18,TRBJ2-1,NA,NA,TGTGCCAGCTCACCCCAGGCGGGCCCCTGGGATGAGCAGTTCTTC,CASSPQAGPWDEQFF
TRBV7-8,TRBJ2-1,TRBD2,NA,TGTGCCAGCAGCTGGCCGCCTGAGGCTAGCGGGAAGCAAAGCAGCTCCTACAATGAGCAGTTCTTC,CASSWPPEASGKQSSSYNEQFF
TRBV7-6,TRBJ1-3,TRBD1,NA,TGTGCCAGCAGCTTAGTCGGGGGGACAGGATCTGGAAACACCATATATTTT,CASSLVGGTGSGNTIYF
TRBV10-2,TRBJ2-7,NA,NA,TGCGCCAGCACGTTAGCACCCCACTACGAGCAGTACTTC,CASTLAPHYEQYF
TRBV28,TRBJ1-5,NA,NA,TGTGCCAGCAGTCCAATCGGCGGGCTTTGGACTCAGCCCCAGCATTTT,CASSPIGGLWTQPQHF
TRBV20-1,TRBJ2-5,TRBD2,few,TGCAGTGCTAGTAATGTACTAGCGGGCCTCCAAGAGACCCAGTACTTC,CSASNVLAGLQETQYF
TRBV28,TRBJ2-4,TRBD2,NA,TGTGCCAGCAGTTCCGGGGGGGCTAGCGGAAACATTCAGTACTTC,CASSSGGASGNIQYF
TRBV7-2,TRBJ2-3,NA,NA,TGTGCCAGCAGCCCATCTAGAGACACGCAGTATTTT,CASSPSRDTQYF
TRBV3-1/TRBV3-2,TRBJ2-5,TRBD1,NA,TGTGCCAGCAGCCACAAGGGGACAGCTCGGAAGACCCAGTACTTC,CASSHKGTARKTQYF
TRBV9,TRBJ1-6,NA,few,TGTGCCAGCAGCGCCACCGGGACACTGAATTCACCCCTCCACTTT,CASSATGTLNSPLHF
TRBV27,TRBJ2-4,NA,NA,TGTGCCAGCAGTTCCTTGGCGGGGACCACCGGGCAAAACATTCAGTACTTC,CASSSLAGTTGQNIQYF
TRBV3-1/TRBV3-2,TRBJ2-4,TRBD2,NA,TGTGCCAGCAGCGGGGGACTAGCGTCAAAAGCCAAAAACATTCAGTACTTC,CASSGGLASKAKNIQYF
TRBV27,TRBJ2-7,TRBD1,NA,TGTGCCAGCAGTACCCGCCAGGGGGCGCGAGAGCAGTACTTC,CASSTRQGAREQYF
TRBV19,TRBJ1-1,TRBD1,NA,TGTGCCAGTAGTATCTGGTCAGGGGGGAGCACTGAAGCTTTCTTT,CASSIWSGGSTEAFF
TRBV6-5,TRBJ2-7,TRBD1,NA,TGTGCCAGCAGTCATAACAGGGGCCCCTACGAGCAGTACTTC,CASSHNRGPYEQYF
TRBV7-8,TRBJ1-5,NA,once,TGTGCCAGCAGCCCCAAGGTGCAGGGTTACCAGCCCCAGCATTTT,CASSPKVQGYQPQHF
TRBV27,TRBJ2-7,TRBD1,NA,TGTGCCAGCTTCGAAAGGGGGCGAAGGGAGCAGTACTTC,CASFERGRREQYF
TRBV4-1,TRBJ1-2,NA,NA,TGCGCCAGCAGCCCCGAGCCAAGTGTAGTTAACTATGGCTACACCTTC,CASSPEPSVVNYGYTF
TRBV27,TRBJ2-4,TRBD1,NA,TGTGCCAGCAGCCCCAGGGGGACAGGGTCTTTATATGTAAACATTCAGTACTTC,CASSPRGTGSLYVNIQYF
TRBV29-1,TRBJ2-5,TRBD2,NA,TGCAGCGTCCCCCGGGGGGGAGCAGAGACCCAGTACTTC,CSVPRGGAETQYF
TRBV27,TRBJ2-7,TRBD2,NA,TGTGCCAGCAGCCCGATAGCGGGAGCCCGCTACGAGCAGTACTTC,CASSPIAGARYEQYF
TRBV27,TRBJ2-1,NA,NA,TGTGCCAGCAGTCGCGTTTCGAGCTCCTACAATGAGCAGTTCTTC,CASSRVSSSYNEQFF
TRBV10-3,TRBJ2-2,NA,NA,TGTGCCATTTCAAGGGGCGGCGGGGAGCTGTTTTTT,CAISRGGGELFF
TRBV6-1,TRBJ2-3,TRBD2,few,TGTGCCAGCAGTGAAGCGCTTTCTAGCGGGCTAATCCGGGATACGCAGTATTTT,CASSEALSSGLIRDTQYF
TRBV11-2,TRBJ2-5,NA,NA,TGTGCCAGCAGCTTAGTCGGGGGAGGTGAGACCCAGTACTTC,CASSLVGGGETQYF
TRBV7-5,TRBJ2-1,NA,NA,TGTGTCAGAAGCCCCCCCGGACTAGCGGGAGGGTTAGCTGAGCAGTTCTTC,CVRSPPGLAGGLAEQFF
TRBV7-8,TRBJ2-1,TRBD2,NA,TGTGCCAGCAGCTTAGAGTCGCGCGGGAGTGGCAATGAGCAGTTCTTC,CASSLESRGSGNEQFF